These T cell receptor beta chains were read from a single sample in a study of PD-1 blockade in mismatch repair-deficient tumors. The repertoire was sequenced with immunoSEQ multiplex PCR; TCRdb's copy has only in-frame clones and lacks some. The sample shows some 120,000 clones, roughly 86% of them seen only once. This sample comprised peripheral blood, obtained 44 weeks after starting pembrolizumab. These receptors all come from an adult with mismatch repair-deficient cancer. Each CDR3 is given with its conserved first and last residue. A D gene is named only where the DNA matches it firmly. Clone size is stated in some rows and not others, as once, few, many or a class when expanded.

j_gene | v_gene | d_gene | abundance | CDR3aa | CDR3nt
TRBJ2-7 | TRBV5-1 | . | . | CASSLDGDRSYEQYF | TGCGCCAGCAGCTTGGATGGAGACCGGTCTTACGAGCAGTACTTC
TRBJ2-3 | TRBV2 | TRBD2 | . | CASSEGQPRTSGTDTQYF | TGTGCCAGCAGTGAGGGCCAACCTAGGACTAGCGGGACAGATACGCAGTATTTT
TRBJ2-5 | TRBV7-2 | . | . | CASSLRSWRIQETQYF | TGTGCCAGCAGCTTAAGATCTTGGCGCATCCAAGAGACCCAGTACTTC
TRBJ2-7 | TRBV5-1 | . | . | CASSSGTVIYEQYF | TGCGCCAGCAGCTCCGGGACCGTCATCTACGAGCAGTACTTC
TRBJ2-7 | TRBV27 | TRBD2 | . | CASSTNSGTSGMPYEQYF | TGTGCCAGCAGCACCAATTCCGGGACTAGCGGGATGCCCTACGAGCAGTACTTC
TRBJ2-7 | TRBV7-9 | . | few | CASSLGPFGEYF | TGTGCCAGCAGCTTGGGTCCTTTCGGGGAGTACTTC
TRBJ2-7 | TRBV30 | . | few | CAWSVPPHYEQYF | TGTGCCTGGAGTGTCCCACCTCACTACGAGCAGTACTTC
TRBJ2-7 | TRBV4-2 | . | . | CASSQVRDTPRRYF | TGTGCCAGCAGCCAAGTACGGGACACCCCGCGACGGTACTTC
TRBJ2-7 | TRBV10-2 | TRBD1 | . | CASSPGTGAYEQYF | TGCGCCAGCAGTCCCGGGACAGGGGCCTACGAGCAGTACTTC
TRBJ2-2 | TRBV7-6 | . | . | CASSLSGANTGELFF | TGTGCCAGCAGCTTATCAGGGGCGAACACCGGGGAGCTGTTTTTT
TRBJ2-1 | TRBV30 | TRBD2 | . | CAWSASTSGRDEQFF | TGTGCCTGGAGTGCTTCGACTAGCGGCAGGGATGAGCAGTTCTTC
TRBJ2-7 | TRBV7-9 | TRBD1 | . | CASSPTRDRDNPYF | TGTGCCAGCAGCCCTACCCGGGACAGGGACAATCCGTACTTC
TRBJ2-3 | TRBV11-3 | . | . | CASRPTVDRPYSTDTQYF | TGTGCCAGCAGGCCGACTGTCGACAGGCCATACAGTACGGATACGCAGTATTTT